This T cell receptor (beta chain) was documented in a study of blood T cell repertoires in COVID-19 (dated by TCRdb to 2018 to 2020). Study-wide context: Samples from collaborators originated in the United States, Italy and Spain and spanned both the acute and convalescent phases of COVID-19. The prospective study material was composed of cDNA or gDNA derived from T cells, B-cell-depleted T cells, or PBMCs. The dataset comprised deeply sampled blood TCRbeta repertoires from subjects exposed to, actively infected with, or recovered from COVID-19. A freely available public database, intended as a resource for researchers studying the immune response to SARS-CoV-2, is where the repertoires were released. Samples were obtained from the ongoing ImmuneRACE study (first 160 participants) and from some 1,200 subjects provided by 6 global collaborators. The sample metadata nearly always contained a de-identified subject ID, COVID-19 status, age in years and sex. Where available, HLA class I and class II types were taken from metadata supplied by the sample provider and were not determined by assay-based typing.

The immunoSEQ Assay, a bias-controlled multiplex PCR, was used to amplify TCRbeta CDR3 regions from genomic DNA. For the original study's pipeline: The number of nucleated cells in each sample was estimated by amplification of reference gene primers within the assay. To quantify the absolute abundance of each unique TCRbeta CDR3 rearrangement, sequence reads were collapsed and filtered. For each sample, productive Simpson clonality was calculated as the square root of Simpson's diversity index over productive rearrangements. The table was pulled from immuneACCESS by TCRdb, which kept in-frame rearrangements only. Such tables lose some clones; where checked, under half of the loss comes from unresolved V genes, and the rest has no known cause. V, J and clone size are those of that table, while D and trimming were read from the DNA. For this sample the table gives approximately 200,000 clones, of which approximately 79% were detected only once. 15% to 20% of the sample comes from the top ten.

Collaborating institutions collected whole blood in K2EDTA tubes following their own protocols. For TCRbeta analysis, collaborator samples were shipped as frozen whole blood, as isolated PBMCs, or as DNA extracted from either sample type. Findings and caveats that apply to the study as a whole: Clinical and demographic metadata were provided uncurated, with the amount varying by source and participant.

Turning to this clone: Its cognate antigen has yet to be identified. One base away there is no much larger clone; base qualities are not given.

From the cysteine up to the phenylalanine, the CDR3 has a length of 15 residues. Just CDR3 DNA is preserved here, 45 bases in frame from base 1. Relative to germline, V is 1 base shorter and J is 5 bases shorter, with 16 bases between their ends. CDR1 is given as SGHTS and CDR2 as YDEGEE, both from the germline V gene. The V and J segments used are TRBV5-8 and TRBJ2-7; TRBD1 is a possible D gene, resting on 5 matching bases. Sequenced: peripheral blood. The sequence came from a man aged 60-69 years with active or convalescent COVID-19. The nucleotide sequence is given as TGTGCCAGCAGCTTGTTCTTGGCAGGGAAGCACGAGCAGTACTTC. This is translated as CASSLFLAGKHEQYF.